Listed below are T cell receptor beta chains from one sample, sequenced in a study of blood T cell repertoires in COVID-19. TCRdb's table, derived via immunoSEQ multiplex PCR, lists solely in-frame clones and lacks some. The sample consists of around 420,000 clones, 88% of them appearing once. Sequenced material: PBMCs or T cells enriched from blood (not recorded which). All receptors come from a woman between 40 and 55 years old with acute COVID-19. Each CDR3 is given without its conserved first and last residue.

V gene	CDR3 length	J gene	CDR3 protein
TRBV6-1	14	TRBJ2-6	ASSETGYSGANVLT
TRBV6-5	11	TRBJ2-7	ATLLYGSYEQY
TRBV6-1	12	TRBJ1-5	ASSEQRGFQPQH
TRBV24-1	16	TRBJ1-1	ATSDPDRGGEWHTEAF
TRBV4-2	16	TRBJ2-2	ASSQDPTWFANTGELF
TRBV7-9	12	TRBJ2-7	ASSLDGGHYEQY
TRBV6-5	12	TRBJ1-2	ASRLRDSYYGYT
TRBV18	13	TRBJ1-6	ASSPPGTDNSPLH
TRBV28	12	TRBJ1-1	ASSLEVSATEAF
TRBV12-3/TRBV12-4	11	TRBJ2-7	ASSPPGSYEQY
TRBV7-8	14	TRBJ1-3	ASSSPGGGRGNTIY
TRBV10-3	10	TRBJ2-3	AIGGVADTQY
TRBV7-2	14	TRBJ2-1	ASSLVAGGLYNEQF
TRBV24-1	11	TRBJ2-1	ATGTSGVNEQF
TRBV6-5	14	TRBJ2-7	ASSYLPGQGRHEQY
TRBV10-3	14	TRBJ2-3	AITGTSGGATNTQY
TRBV7-9	15	TRBJ2-3	ASSLGTSGGRTDTQY
TRBV2	13	TRBJ1-1	ASSRGSALNTEAF
TRBV19	17	TRBJ1-5	ASTGDRGSPTYSNQPQH
TRBV18	12	TRBJ2-5	ASSPGTGYETQY
TRBV4-1	12	TRBJ1-1	ASSLLGQPIGAF
TRBV28	14	TRBJ1-6	ASSPGGGSYNSPLH
TRBV6-5	13	TRBJ2-5	ASSYSFQAQETQY
TRBV9	15	TRBJ2-7	ASSGPEPGLGMSEQY
TRBV7-6	15	TRBJ2-1	ASSLDSRQGVYNEQF
TRBV4-1	14	TRBJ2-7	ASSQDRDRGNYEQY
TRBV5-5	14	TRBJ1-1	ASSSNRRPLNTEAF
TRBV19	13	TRBJ1-2	ASSIDLRGNYGYT
TRBV6-5	13	TRBJ2-1	ASSYGSSSYNEQF
TRBV7-9	15	TRBJ1-1	ASSLAEGQGADTEAF
TRBV7-9	11	TRBJ2-5	ASSLGGGETQY
TRBV5-1	11	TRBJ1-2	ASSYDSGGGYT
TRBV5-4	14	TRBJ1-3	ASSLVQGQGANTIY
TRBV5-1	14	TRBJ2-1	ASSLATGLLLGEQF
TRBV2	10	TRBJ2-7	ASSDSPVEQY
TRBV9	17	TRBJ2-2	ASSARTGIQSGNTGELF